This passage covers 27 T cell receptor beta chains from one sample sequenced in a study of cytomegalovirus exposure and HLA in healthy donors. Amplification used 60 Vbeta primers and 13 Jbeta primers. The repertoire was sequenced with immunoSEQ multiplex PCR; TCRdb's copy has only in-frame clones and lacks some. The sample has approximately 140,000 clones; about 61% are singletons. The sequencing input was PBMCs. These receptors all stem from a male donor in good health and CMV-seronegative.

V is TRBV6-6 and J is TRBJ1-5; tentatively, D is TRBD1 (5 bases). Trimming shortened V by 2 bases and J by 3 bases, and 11 bases separated the two germline ends. The CDR3 loop spans 15 amino acids. CDR1 is MNHNY and CDR2 is SVGAGI in the germline V gene (reference sequence). For the CDR3, the DNA is TGTGCCAGCAGTTACCGACAAGGGGCCAATCAGCCCCAGCATTTT. Translating gives CASSYRQGANQPQHF.

The rearrangement links TRBV21-1 to TRBJ1-5. TRBV21-1 is annotated as a pseudogene. This CDR3 spans 17 amino acids. The DNA of the CDR3 is TGTGCCAGCAGCAAAAATACGGGGGAAGGGTGCAATCAGCCCCAGCATTTT. It encodes CASSKNTGEGCNQPQHF.

In this sample, this clone turned up a few times. The chain joins TRBV4-1 to TRBJ2-2, with 13 bases aligning to TRBD2. Germline assignment: CDR1 MGHRA and CDR2 YSYEKL. The CDR3 length is 17 residues. V lost 4 bases, J lost 1 base, and 3 bases stayed unmatched. CDR3 coding DNA: TGCGCCAGCAGCCCGGGACTAGCGGGGATGAACACCGGGGAGCTGTTTTTT. Its protein is CASSPGLAGMNTGELFF.

This chain joins TRBV9 and TRBJ2-6; tentative D call: TRBD1 (6 bases). The CDR3 is 17 residues long. V lost 0 bases to trimming and J lost 0 bases, with 10 bases between them. Per germline, CDR1 SGDLS and CDR2 YYNGEE. In nucleotides, the CDR3 is TGTGCCAGCAGCGTAGTAACAGGGAACTCTGGGGCCAACGTCCTGACTTTC. Translation gives CASSVVTGNSGANVLTF.

This chain links TRBV4-1 with TRBJ2-7, with a possible D match to TRBD1 (6 bases). CDR3 size: 13 residues. Germline CDR1 MGHRA, CDR2 YSYEKL. Between the trimmed V and J ends, which lost 5 bases and 3 bases, there was a span of 11 bases. The CDR3 is CASSLQGSYEQYF. The CDR3 coding sequence is TGCGCCAGCAGCTTGCAGGGGAGCTACGAGCAGTACTTC.

This rearrangement joins TRBV10-3 to TRBJ2-6; a weak D match, TRBD1 (7 bases). CDR1 is ENHRY and CDR2 is SYGVKD in the germline V gene. This CDR3 is built from 15 residues. V gave up 10 bases and J gave up 4 bases, with 17 bases separating them. In DNA, the CDR3 is TGTGCCACCGGAGACAGGGCGGGAGGGGCCAACGTCCTGACTTTC. Amino acid sequence: CATGDRAGGANVLTF.

This clone has only a few counts. This chain joins TRBV5-1 and TRBJ2-5, with 10 bases lining up with TRBD2. The CDR3 length is 14 residues. V trimming: 4 bases; J trimming: 1 base; junction bases outside the gene matches: 1. Germline V gives CDR1 SGHRS, CDR2 YFSETQ. The DNA for the CDR3 is TGCGCCAGCAGCCGACTAGCGGGCCAAGAGACCCAGTACTTC. Protein product: CASSRLAGQETQYF.

The genes are TRBV19 and TRBJ1-5, with TRBD1 matching 7 bases. The CDR3 runs to 14 residues. Germline CDR1 and CDR2: LNHDA and SQIVND (reference sequence). The J segment lost 3 bases and the V segment lost 6 bases, leaving 5 bases of the junction unmatched. The CDR3 region has the DNA TGTGCCAGTAGCTGGGACAGATTCAATCAGCCCCAGCATTTT. As protein: CASSWDRFNQPQHF.

In its sample, this clone was seen a few times. The J gene is TRBJ1-2, the V gene TRBV28; the match to TRBD1 covers 8 bases. The length of the CDR3 is 13 residues. J gave up 4 bases and V 6 bases, and 4 bases lay outside the gene matches. Germline loops: CDR1 MDHEN, CDR2 SYDVKM. CDR3 in DNA: TGTGCCAGCAGACGGGACAGGCGCTATGGCTACACCTTC. Translated: CASRRDRRYGYTF.

The CDR3, as DNA: TGTGCCAGCAGGGAACAAGAAGGGGGCCCGACCTACGAGCAGTACTTC. Translating gives CASREQEGGPTYEQYF. The chain uses TRBV2 and TRBJ2-7, with 7 bases identical to TRBD1. The CDR3 runs to 16 residues. CDR1 SNHLY and CDR2 FYNNEI come from the germline V gene. V gave up 6 bases and J gave up 2 bases; unmatched junction bases: 13.

This clone was seen a handful of times. The chain carries TRBV30 and TRBJ1-1; D uncertain. This CDR3 is built from 13 residues. V was trimmed by 2 bases and J by 2 bases, leaving 9 bases between them. Germline-derived CDR1 and CDR2 are GTSNPN and SVGIG (reference sequence). The CDR3, as DNA: TGTGCCTGGAGTTCTGCCAGTAACACTGAAGCTTTCTTT. Its protein is CAWSSASNTEAFF.

The chain employs TRBV7-2 and TRBJ2-3, with a weak D call TRBD1 (5 bases). Trimming cost V 3 bases and J 2 bases, with 12 bases left between them. CDR1 is SGHTA and CDR2 is FQGNSA in the germline V gene. The CDR3 consists of 15 residues. CDR3 coding DNA: TGTGCCAGCAGCTTGGTACAGGCTCTCACAGATACGCAGTATTTT. Translating it yields CASSLVQALTDTQYF. The variable domain in full, completed from reference TRBV7-2 and TRBJ2-3, reads GAGVSQSPSNKVTEKGKDVELRCDPISGHTALYWYRQSLGQGLEFLIYFQGNSAPDKSGLPSDRFSAERTGGSVSTLTIQRTQQEDSAVYLCASSLVQALTDTQYFGPGTRLTVL.

The V call is TRBV20-1, the J call TRBJ1-1; D unresolved. V was clipped by 6 bases and J by 5 bases, with 10 bases between them. This CDR3 has 11 amino acids. Germline lookup yields CDR1 DFQATT and CDR2 SNEGSKA (reference sequence). The CDR3 region has the DNA TGCAGTGCCCCCAGAGGAACTGAAGCTTTCTTT. It is translated as CSAPRGTEAFF.

This chain joins TRBV6-5 and TRBJ1-1; D call uncertain. This CDR3 is built from 12 residues. From germline, CDR1 is MNHEY and CDR2 SVGAGI. V was trimmed by 2 bases and J by 4 bases, leaving 5 bases between them. CDR3 nucleotide sequence: TGTGCCAGCAGTTACATGCGCACTGAAGCTTTCTTT. Translated, it gives CASSYMRTEAFF.

This clone was recorded a few times. The chain links TRBV28 to TRBJ2-2, with 9 bases matching TRBD2. The V gene end was trimmed by 0 bases and the J gene end by 6 bases; junction bases not matched to a gene: 8. The CDR3 is made up of 17 amino acids. The V gene's germline CDR1 is MDHEN and CDR2 SYDVKM. DNA for the CDR3: TGTGCCAGCAGTTTATGGCTCCTGGCGGGGGGGCCCGGGGAGCTGTTTTTT. Translated, it gives CASSLWLLAGGPGELFF.

The count of this clone is one. V and J are TRBV18 and TRBJ2-3; D is possibly TRBD1 (5 bases). Germline CDR1 is KGHSH and CDR2 is LQKENI. The V end was cut by 3 bases, the J end by 2 bases, with 12 bases between. The CDR3 has 15 amino acids. The CDR3 nucleotides read TGTGCCAGCTCACCGCTGGACATCTTCACAGATACGCAGTATTTT. It encodes CASSPLDIFTDTQYF.

The rearrangement links TRBV7-8 to TRBJ2-7; no definite D call. The CDR3 sequence is 13 residues long. Germline V gives CDR1 SGHVS, CDR2 FQNEAQ. V was trimmed by 3 bases and J by 3 bases, leaving 9 bases between them. CDR3 region: CASSLNSIYEQYF. In DNA form, the CDR3 reads TGTGCCAGCAGCTTGAACAGTATCTACGAGCAGTACTTC.

The rearrangement uses TRBV7-2 and TRBJ2-5; maybe TRBD2 (5 bases). This CDR3 is built from 12 residues. V shed 5 bases and J shed 7 bases, with 11 bases lying between them. Germline V gene lookup returns CDR1 SGHTA and CDR2 FQGNSA. CDR3 sequence: CASSPVAGTQYF. The CDR3 DNA sequence: TGTGCCAGCAGCCCGGTTGCGGGGACCCAGTACTTC.

The chain is built from TRBV7-2 and TRBJ2-2, with 10 bases lining up with TRBD2. The CDR3 length is 15 residues. Per germline, CDR1 SGHTA and CDR2 FQGNSA. V trimming: 5 bases; J trimming: 4 bases; junction bases outside the gene matches: 4. CDR3 sequence (DNA): TGTGCCAGCAGCCAGCGGGGGGGCCGCACCGGGGAGCTGTTTTTT. Translating it yields CASSQRGGRTGELFF.

V usage is TRBV20-1 and J usage is TRBJ2-2; D is uncertain. The CDR3 consists of 11 residues. Germline V CDR1 and CDR2: DFQATT, SNEGSKA (reference sequence). V was trimmed by 6 bases and J by 7 bases, leaving 9 bases between them. The CDR3 is CSAENIGELFF. As DNA, the CDR3 is TGCAGTGCCGAGAATATCGGGGAGCTGTTTTTT.

The chain links TRBV4-3 to TRBJ2-5; 9 bases match TRBD1. This CDR3 is 14 amino acids long. Germline CDR1 and CDR2: LGHNA and YSLEER. The junction had 5 bases not matched to a gene; V was cut back by 4 bases and J by 5 bases. In nucleotides, the CDR3 is TGCGCCAGCAGCCCCGAGACAGGGGGGGAGACCCAGTACTTC. As protein: CASSPETGGETQYF.

The chain's CDR3 is CASSYSFYYKNIQYF. CDR3 nucleotide sequence: TGTGCCAGCAGTTACTCTTTCTACTACAAAAACATTCAGTACTTC. The chain is built from TRBV6-5 and TRBJ2-4; D not resolved. The CDR3 is made up of 15 amino acids. Germline V gives CDR1 MNHEY, CDR2 SVGAGI. Between the trimmed V and J ends, which lost 0 bases and 3 bases, there was a span of 9 bases.

This chain links TRBV5-1 with TRBJ1-1; TRBD1 might be the D (5 bases). V lost 1 base and J lost 4, with 11 bases in between. The CDR3 spans 14 residues. Germline V gene lookup returns CDR1 SGHRS and CDR2 YFSETQ. The CDR3 bases are TGCGCCAGCAGCTTGTCTCAGGGAAGCACTGAAGCTTTCTTT. Its protein is CASSLSQGSTEAFF.

V and J are TRBV6-5 and TRBJ2-7, with D perhaps TRBD1 (6 bases). This CDR3 has 16 amino acids. The germline V gene has CDR1 MNHEY and CDR2 SVGAGI. V was clipped by 0 bases and J by 2 bases, with 14 bases between them. This chain's CDR3 is CASSYSPSTGAYEQYF. The CDR3 DNA reads as TGTGCCAGCAGTTACTCGCCCTCGACAGGCGCCTACGAGCAGTACTTC.

J is TRBJ1-2 and V is TRBV10-3, with D uncertain. Trimming cost V 3 bases and J 8 bases, with 13 bases left between them. The CDR3 extends over 13 amino acids. From germline, CDR1 is ENHRY and CDR2 SYGVKD. CDR3 sequence (DNA): TGTGCCATCAGTGAAGAGGCCCCGTGCGGCTACACCTTC. It is translated as CAISEEAPCGYTF.

The V and J genes are TRBV25-1 and TRBJ2-5; 7 bases align to TRBD2. The CDR3 runs to 17 residues. Germline CDR1 reads MGHDK; CDR2 reads SYGVNS. Trimming at V came to 2 bases and at J to 5 bases, leaving 14 bases not matched to a gene. For the CDR3, the DNA is TGTGCCAGCAGTGAAACGTCGCCTAGCGGATTTAGGGAGACCCAGTACTTC. Translating it yields CASSETSPSGFRETQYF.

The chain employs TRBV6-5 and TRBJ1-6; D is uncertain. This CDR3 is built from 13 residues. Trimming stripped 6 bases from V and 3 bases from J, with 6 bases between. Germline CDR1 reads MNHEY; CDR2 reads SVGAGI. The CDR3 region has the DNA TGTGCCAGCAGAACGGGCTATAATTCACCCCTCCACTTT. Amino acid sequence: CASRTGYNSPLHF.